Given below is one T cell receptor (beta chain) in context. Its cognate antigen is unknown. Compared with germline, one end of the junction differs, possibly owing to a read error. The CDR3 is 12 amino acids. Looked up from germline, CDR1 is SQVTM and CDR2 is ANQGSEA. Germline DNA was extracted too, while blood RNA derived from unsorted whole blood. No treatment had been given to the patients, who were chronically infected with HBV. What was collected before surgery was 4 to 5 milliliters of peripheral blood. These data come from a study of tumor-infiltrating lymphocytes in primary liver carcinoma. Turning to the study itself: Patients' primary liver carcinoma was surgically resected.

With a constant-region primer, TCR beta cDNA was made from approximately 500 ng of total RNA. ARM-PCR was slightly modified, and three nested multiplex PCR rounds with it gave rise to the TCR beta libraries. The two initial PCR rounds, ten to eleven cycles each, used TRBV1-TRBV30 forward and C-beta reverse primers. TCRdb itself ran the multiplex PCR reads through MiXCR, one entry per CDR3 protein. This sample has approximately 310,000 distinct CDR3 sequences; roughly two thirds occur once, and the top ten carry roughly 9%. Notes on the study in general: Tumor-adjacent and tumor-blood pairs overlapped less than tumor region pairs did.

The source is a man aged 40-49 years with primary liver carcinoma and hepatitis B virus infection. The sample consisted of peripheral blood. V gene TRBV29-1 combines with J gene TRBJ2-7; D possibly matches TRBD1 or TRBD2 (5 bases each). CDR3 coding DNA: TGCATCGTTGAAAGGGACGGATACGAGCAGTACTTC. Protein product: CIVERDGYEQYF.